The TCR beta chain described here comes from a study of T cell responses to AZD1222 COVID-19 vaccine. CDR1 SGHRS and CDR2 YFSETQ come from the germline V gene. Trimming removed 4 bases from V and 7 bases from J; junction bases left unmatched: 7. The CDR3 has 14 residues. Here immunoSEQ multiplex PCR was the method, and the copy in TCRdb shows in-frame clones only, minus some. Of roughly 130,000 clones listed, 75% to 90% are singletons. About this clone: At the DNA level, this CDR3 is encoded by other sequences in the same sample as well.

This receptor was identified in an adult in good health. This chain uses TRBV5-1 with TRBJ2-7; 11 bases are a match to TRBD1. This material consisted of peripheral blood, taken on day 0 of AZD1222 vaccination. The CDR3 region has the DNA TGCGCCAGCAGCCCCGGACAGGGGGCGTATGAGCAGTACTTC. Amino acid sequence: CASSPGQGAYEQYF. The variable domain in full, completed from reference TRBV5-1 and TRBJ2-7, reads KAGVTQTPRYLIKTRGQQVTLSCSPISGHRSVSWYQQTPGQGLQFLFEYFSETQRNKGNFPGRFSGRQFSNSRSEMNVSTLELGDSALYLCASSPGQGAYEQYFGPGTRLTVT.